The entry below describes one TCR beta chain. This clone appeared a few times. Its antigen specificity is not known. Base qualities are not at hand, and no much larger clone is one base apart. In the ViraFEST assay, PBMC were stimulated with viral peptide pools, and antigen-specific CD4+ T cell clonotypes were then identified by expansion using TCR sequencing. After about 9 days of culture, CD4+ T cells were isolated with the EasySep CD4+ T cell isolation kit. Each participant got two doses of an mRNA SARS-CoV-2 vaccine, either BNT162b2 or mRNA-1273. None of the healthy vaccine recipients had a prior SARS-CoV-2 infection, which was confirmed by nucleocapsid antibody tests that came back negative both before and after vaccination. Each well held roughly 2.2 million PBMC cultured in IMDM containing approximately 5% human AB serum, 8.5 to 10 IU/ml IL-2 and gentamicin, along with roughly 10 ug/ml peptides. On days 3 and 7, half of the culture medium was replaced with fresh IL-2-containing medium. Unless noted otherwise, every peptide stimulation condition was cultured in triplicate wells. PBMC were separated from whole blood using Ficoll-Paque Plus gradient centrifugation and were then either cryopreserved at -140C or used fresh. The overlapping peptide pools covered the spike proteins of SARS-CoV-2 as well as those of the common cold coronaviruses HCoV-NL63, HCoV-OC43 and HCoV-229E. The QIAamp micro DNA kit was used to extract genomic DNA from the cultured CD4+ T cells.

The record originates from a study of vaccination effects on CD4 cells after COVID-19 (dated by TCRdb to the early 2020s). Concerning the study at large: Post-vaccine samples across the study were collected a median of 72 days after the second dose, with a range of 14 to 241. The study compared SARS-CoV-2 spike-specific CD4+ TCR repertoires before and after mRNA vaccination in COVID-19 convalescent patients and infection-naive vaccine recipients. The Oncomine TCR Beta short-read assay on an Illumina iSeq 100 was used to sequence cultures from other donors in the study. A total of ten to eleven COVID-19 convalescent patients and a handful of SARS-CoV-2-naive healthy vaccine recipients were included in the full study. The full study reports these points: Marked clonal contraction was observed in both infection-induced and vaccine-induced clones at late post-vaccination timepoints, consistent with waning T cell responses. In healthy vaccine recipients, vaccine-induced clones were almost all SARS-CoV-2 mono-reactive, with only 1 of 255 being cross-reactive with common cold coronaviruses. The study was limited by a small number of convalescent patients and lacked early post-infection timepoints.

The library was made by the immunoSEQ multiplex PCR assay. DNA from the cultured, isolated CD4+ T cells was subjected to TCR beta CDR3 sequencing. In the original analysis: Non-productive TCR sequences were discarded, and reads were trimmed to the CDR3 region, with only CDR3s of 7 or more amino acids retained. The MANAFEST web app was used to identify antigen-specific clonotypes by comparing expansion in peptide wells with expansion in reference cultures. Positive clones required FDR<0.05 expansion versus reference and all other wells, odds ratio above 5, and frequency above 0.1% in two replicate wells. A clonotype was called cross-reactive if it was significantly expanded both in SARS-CoV-2 spike wells and in at least one common cold coronavirus spike condition. Levenshtein distance calculated with the stringdist R package was used to assess CDR3 similarity, and unrooted trees were constructed with ape in R 3.6.1. In TCRdb, the immuneACCESS table is reduced to in-frame sequences with V and J assigned. These tables do not hold every clone; where another copy was compared, an unresolved V gene accounts for under half, and the others remain unexplained. V, J and clone size were drawn from that table, and D and trimming were deduced from the DNA. This sample gives about 59,000 clones in total; about 73% of them show up just once. The biggest ten clones account for roughly 2% of the sample.

The TCR sequence derives from a human donor who received a COVID-19 vaccine. The sequences come from CD4+ T cells from PBMCs cultured with HCoV-OC43 spike peptides, collected after COVID-19 vaccination. Read against the paper, the sample's cell subset or site label means: HCoV-OC43 spike overlapping peptide pool stimulation.

The sequence in DNA is TGTGCCAGCAGCCAAGTCGCAACTAATGAAAAACTGTTTTTT. Translated, this is CASSQVATNEKLFF. The chain couples TRBV7-9 to TRBJ1-4; the D gene is not confidently resolved. Based on the germline V gene (reference sequence), the CDR1 and CDR2 sequences are SEHNR and FQNEAQ. V loses 5 bases of germline sequence and J loses 0 bases, and the interval between the two ends is 7 bases. The CDR3 measures 14 amino acids from cysteine to phenylalanine. The CDR3 DNA has 42 bases and is translated from base 1.